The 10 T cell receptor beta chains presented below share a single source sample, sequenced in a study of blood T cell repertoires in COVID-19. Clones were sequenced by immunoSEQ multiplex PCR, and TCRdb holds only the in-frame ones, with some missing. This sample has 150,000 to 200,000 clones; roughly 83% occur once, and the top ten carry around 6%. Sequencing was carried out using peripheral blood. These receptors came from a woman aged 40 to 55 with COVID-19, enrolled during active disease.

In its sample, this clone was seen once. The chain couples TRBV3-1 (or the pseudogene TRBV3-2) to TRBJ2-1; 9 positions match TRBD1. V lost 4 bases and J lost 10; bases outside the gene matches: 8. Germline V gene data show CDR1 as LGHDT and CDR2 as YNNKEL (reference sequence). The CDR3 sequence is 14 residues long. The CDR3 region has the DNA TGTGCCAGCAGCCTTTGGACAGGGGCCTGGGAGCAGTTCTTC. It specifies CASSLWTGAWEQFF.

CDR3 nucleotides: TGTGCCAGCAGCGGGTCTGGGGCGCCTAGCTCCTACGAGCAGTACTTC. Translating it yields CASSGSGAPSSYEQYF. This sequence joins TRBV7-9 and TRBJ2-7; D is perhaps TRBD1 (5 bases). The V gene's germline CDR1 is SEHNR and CDR2 FQNEAQ (reference sequence). The length of the CDR3 is 16 residues. Trimming shortened V by 5 bases and J by 0 bases, and 17 bases separated the two germline ends.

DNA for the CDR3: TGTGCCAGCAGCCCCCTCGAGGTAGGGGAGCTGTTTTTT. The encoded protein is CASSPLEVGELFF. V usage is TRBV9 and J usage is TRBJ2-2; D gene ambiguous. V lost 4 bases and J 8 bases, leaving 12 bases between the germline ends. There are 13 residues in the CDR3. Per the germline V gene, CDR1 is SGDLS and CDR2 is YYNGEE.

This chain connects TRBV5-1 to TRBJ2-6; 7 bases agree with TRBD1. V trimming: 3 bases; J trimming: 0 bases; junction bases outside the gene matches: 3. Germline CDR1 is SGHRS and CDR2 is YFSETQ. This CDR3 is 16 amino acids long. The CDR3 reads CASSSDRVSGANVLTF. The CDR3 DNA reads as TGCGCCAGCAGCTCTGACAGGGTCTCTGGGGCCAACGTCCTGACTTTC. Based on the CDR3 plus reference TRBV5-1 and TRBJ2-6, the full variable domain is KAGVTQTPRYLIKTRGQQVTLSCSPISGHRSVSWYQQTPGQGLQFLFEYFSETQRNKGNFPGRFSGRQFSNSRSEMNVSTLELGDSALYLCASSSDRVSGANVLTFGAGSRLTVL.

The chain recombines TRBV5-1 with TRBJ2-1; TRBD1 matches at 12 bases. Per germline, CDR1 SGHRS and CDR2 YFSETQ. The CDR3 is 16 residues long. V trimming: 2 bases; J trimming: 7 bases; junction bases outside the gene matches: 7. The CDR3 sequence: CASSFTGQGAHNEQFF. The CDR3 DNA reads TGCGCCAGCAGCTTTACGGGACAGGGGGCGCATAATGAGCAGTTCTTC.

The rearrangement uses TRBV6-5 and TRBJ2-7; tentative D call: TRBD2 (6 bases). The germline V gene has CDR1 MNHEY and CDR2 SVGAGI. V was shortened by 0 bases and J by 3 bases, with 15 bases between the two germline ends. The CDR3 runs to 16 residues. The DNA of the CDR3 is TGTGCCAGCAGTTACTCGATCAGGGACTTTTACTACGAGCAGTACTTC. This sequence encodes CASSYSIRDFYYEQYF.

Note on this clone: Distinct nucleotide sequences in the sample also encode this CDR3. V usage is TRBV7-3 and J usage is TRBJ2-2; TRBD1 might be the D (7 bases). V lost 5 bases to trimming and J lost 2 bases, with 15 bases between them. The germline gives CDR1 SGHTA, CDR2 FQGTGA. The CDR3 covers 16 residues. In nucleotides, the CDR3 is TGTGCCAGCAGCCAAAGGCAGGGGGGTAACACCGGGGAGCTGTTTTTT. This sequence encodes CASSQRQGGNTGELFF.

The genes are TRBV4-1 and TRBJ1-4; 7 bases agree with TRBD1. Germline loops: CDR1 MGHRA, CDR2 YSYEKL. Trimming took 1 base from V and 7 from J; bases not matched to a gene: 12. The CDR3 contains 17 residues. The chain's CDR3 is CASSQVRRGGAGEKLFF. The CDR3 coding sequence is TGCGCCAGCAGCCAAGTACGGAGAGGGGGCGCGGGTGAAAAACTGTTTTTT.

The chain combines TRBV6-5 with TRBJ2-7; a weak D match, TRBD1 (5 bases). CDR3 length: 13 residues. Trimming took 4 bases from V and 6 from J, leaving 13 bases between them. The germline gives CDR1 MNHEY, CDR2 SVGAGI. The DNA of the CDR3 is TGTGCCAGCAGTTTTTCGACAGTATCCGAGCAGTACTTC. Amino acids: CASSFSTVSEQYF.

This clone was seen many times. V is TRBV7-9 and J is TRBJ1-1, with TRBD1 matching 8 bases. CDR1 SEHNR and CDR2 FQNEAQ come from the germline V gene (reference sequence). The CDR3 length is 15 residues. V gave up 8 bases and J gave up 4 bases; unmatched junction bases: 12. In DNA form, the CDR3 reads TGTGCCAGCGGAGGAGTGGACAGGGCAGGCACTGAAGCTTTCTTT. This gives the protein CASGGVDRAGTEAFF. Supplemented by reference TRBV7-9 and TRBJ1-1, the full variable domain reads DTGVSQNPRHKITKRGQNVTFRCDPISEHNRLYWYRQTLGQGPEFLTYFQNEAQLEKSRLLSDRFSAERPKGSFSTLEIQRTEQGDSAMYLCASGGVDRAGTEAFFGQGTRLTVV.